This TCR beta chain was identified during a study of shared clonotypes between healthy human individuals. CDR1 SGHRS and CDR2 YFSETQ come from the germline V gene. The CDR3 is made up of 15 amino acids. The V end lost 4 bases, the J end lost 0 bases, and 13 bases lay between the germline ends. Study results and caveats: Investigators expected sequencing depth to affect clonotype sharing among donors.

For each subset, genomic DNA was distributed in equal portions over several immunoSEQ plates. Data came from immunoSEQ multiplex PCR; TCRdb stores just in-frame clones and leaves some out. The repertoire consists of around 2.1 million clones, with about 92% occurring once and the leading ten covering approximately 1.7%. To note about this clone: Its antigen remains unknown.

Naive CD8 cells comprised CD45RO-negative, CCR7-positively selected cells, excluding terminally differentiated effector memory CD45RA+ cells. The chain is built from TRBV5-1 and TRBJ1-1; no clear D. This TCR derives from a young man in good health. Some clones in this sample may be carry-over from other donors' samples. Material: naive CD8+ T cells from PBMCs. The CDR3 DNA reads TGCGCCAGCAGCAATACACAGACCATGAACACTGAAGCTTTCTTT. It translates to CASSNTQTMNTEAFF.